These T cell receptor beta chains were read from a single sample in a study of T cell responses to AZD1222 COVID-19 vaccine. Using immunoSEQ multiplex PCR, the repertoire was profiled, and TCRdb retains in-frame clones only, with some absent. The data contain 95,000 to 100,000 clones, about four fifths of them singletons. Sample: peripheral blood, taken 28 days after the second AZD1222 dose. These TCRs come from an adult who received the AZD1222 COVID-19 vaccine. The CDR3 runs from the conserved cysteine through the conserved F or W. D genes are given only for firm matches. Size is omitted from some rows. Given values are once, few, many or a class for expanded clones.

cdr3_length	clone_size	v_call	j_call	d_call	cdr3_aa	cdr3_nt
16	once	TRBV4-1	TRBJ2-7	TRBD1	CASSQDRDRDPYEQYF	TGCGCCAGCAGCCAAGACCGGGACAGGGACCCCTACGAGCAGTACTTC
18	.	TRBV24-1	TRBJ2-6	.	CATSPSMDFRSGANVLTF	TGTGCCACCAGCCCGTCAATGGACTTCAGGAGTGGGGCCAACGTCCTGACTTTC
11	.	TRBV2	TRBJ1-1	.	CASSALTEAFF	TGTGCCAGCAGTGCTTTAACTGAAGCTTTCTTT
14	.	TRBV7-9	TRBJ1-1	TRBD1	CASSLGQGNTEAFF	TGTGCCAGCAGCCTGGGACAGGGAAACACTGAAGCTTTCTTT
15	few	TRBV5-1	TRBJ2-1	TRBD2	CASSSSGSSYNEQFF	TGCGCCAGCAGCTCTAGCGGGAGCTCCTACAATGAGCAGTTCTTC
15	few	TRBV2	TRBJ2-1	.	CASSDGKIAHNEQFF	TGTGCCAGCAGTGATGGGAAAATTGCCCACAATGAGCAGTTCTTC
14	.	TRBV5-1	TRBJ2-3	.	CASSSPRPTDTQYF	TGCGCCAGCAGCTCCCCGAGGCCCACAGATACGCAGTATTTT
13	.	TRBV5-1	TRBJ1-2	.	CASSLQVSRGYTF	TGCGCCAGCAGCTTACAGGTTAGCCGTGGCTACACCTTC
13	.	TRBV29-1	TRBJ1-3	.	CSVKGTPGNTIYF	TGCAGCGTCAAGGGGACACCGGGAAACACCATATATTTT
14	.	TRBV3-1/TRBV3-2	TRBJ2-3	.	CASSQERGGDTQYF	TGTGCCAGCAGCCAAGAACGGGGCGGGGATACGCAGTATTTT
13	few	TRBV10-1	TRBJ1-1	TRBD1	CASSEGTGNEAFF	TGCGCCAGCAGTGAAGGGACAGGGAACGAAGCTTTCTTT
14	.	TRBV10-3	TRBJ1-1	TRBD1	CAISGGTVNTEAFF	TGTGCCATCAGTGGGGGGACAGTTAACACTGAAGCTTTCTTT
12	.	TRBV3-1/TRBV3-2	TRBJ2-7	.	CASSQGRREQYF	TGTGCCAGCAGCCAAGGAAGGCGGGAGCAGTACTTC
14	once	TRBV5-1	TRBJ2-1	.	CASSGSTPGSEQFF	TGCGCCAGCAGCGGGTCCACCCCAGGTAGTGAGCAGTTCTTC
14	.	TRBV3-1/TRBV3-2	TRBJ2-1	.	CASTLGDSHNEQFF	TGTGCCAGCACCCTTGGCGACAGCCACAATGAGCAGTTCTTC
16	.	TRBV4-1	TRBJ2-1	TRBD2	CASSQVTSGSYGEQFF	TGCGCCAGCAGCCAAGTGACTAGCGGGAGTTACGGTGAGCAGTTCTTC
13	.	TRBV6-5	TRBJ1-3	.	CASTPDSGNTIYF	TGTGCCAGCACGCCGGATTCTGGAAACACCATATATTTT
13	medium-sized	TRBV30	TRBJ2-7	TRBD1	CAWAGTGVYEQYF	TGTGCCTGGGCCGGGACAGGGGTCTACGAGCAGTACTTC
13	.	TRBV5-1	TRBJ1-5	.	CASSLGQNQPQHF	TGCGCCAGCAGCTTGGGACAGAATCAGCCCCAGCATTTT
15	.	TRBV5-1	TRBJ2-2	TRBD1	CASSLGQGGTGELFF	TGCGCCAGCAGCTTAGGACAGGGAGGCACCGGGGAGCTGTTTTTT
15	.	TRBV28	TRBJ2-7	.	CASSSQTGFSYEQYF	TGTGCCAGCAGTTCGCAGACAGGTTTCTCCTACGAGCAGTACTTC
16	once	TRBV28	TRBJ1-2	.	CASCSGSYQPHDGYTF	TGTGCCAGCTGTTCCGGGTCCTATCAACCTCACGATGGCTACACCTTC
15	.	TRBV14	TRBJ1-1	.	CASSQNDLMNTEAFF	TGTGCCAGCAGCCAAAACGACCTAATGAACACTGAAGCTTTCTTT
16	once	TRBV28	TRBJ2-3	TRBD2	CASLTGTSGIRDTQYF	TGTGCCAGCCTCACCGGGACTAGCGGGATTCGAGATACGCAGTATTTT
15	.	TRBV2	TRBJ2-3	.	CASLLDRGTADTQYF	TGTGCCAGCCTCCTCGATCGAGGTACCGCAGATACGCAGTATTTT
13	.	TRBV29-1	TRBJ1-1	.	CSVEGRRDTEAFF	TGCAGCGTTGAAGGCAGACGGGACACTGAAGCTTTCTTT
14	.	TRBV7-9	TRBJ1-2	.	CASSLMGTGRGYTF	TGTGCCAGCAGCTTAATGGGGACGGGCAGGGGCTACACCTTC